This T cell receptor beta chain was recorded in a study of T cell changes during pregnancy in multiple sclerosis (dated by TCRdb to the late 2010s). Study-wide context: The study examined how the T cell repertoire changed over the course of pregnancy in women with multiple sclerosis.

As for this clone: The antigen it recognizes is unknown. No base qualities exist here, and no much larger clone lies one base off it.

The library was generated by the immunoSEQ multiplex PCR assay. Sourced from immuneACCESS, this table was stored by TCRdb with only in-frame sequences that have V and J called. A share of the clones is absent; for the studies checked, an unresolved V gene accounts for under half, and the remainder has no known explanation. This sample has roughly 100,000 clones in its table, and 85% to 95% of those were observed once. The ten largest clonotypes hold about 0.88% of the sample. V and J are trimmed by 5 bases and 4 bases, and the gene matches miss 7 bases of the junction. CDR1 and CDR2, per the germline V gene (reference sequence), are SGHKS and YYEKEE. Including cysteine and phenylalanine, the CDR3 has 15 amino acids. This entry keeps only the CDR3 DNA: 45 bases, framed from base 1.

The chain links TRBV5-5 with TRBJ2-7; 12 bases in the junction line up with TRBD1. The sample here was peripheral blood, taken after pregnancy. The sequence was obtained from a female donor with multiple sclerosis, enrolled in a pregnancy study. The sequenced DNA: TGTGCCAGCAGTTTTCCGGGACAGGGGGCGTACGAGCAGTACTTC. This gives the protein CASSFPGQGAYEQYF.